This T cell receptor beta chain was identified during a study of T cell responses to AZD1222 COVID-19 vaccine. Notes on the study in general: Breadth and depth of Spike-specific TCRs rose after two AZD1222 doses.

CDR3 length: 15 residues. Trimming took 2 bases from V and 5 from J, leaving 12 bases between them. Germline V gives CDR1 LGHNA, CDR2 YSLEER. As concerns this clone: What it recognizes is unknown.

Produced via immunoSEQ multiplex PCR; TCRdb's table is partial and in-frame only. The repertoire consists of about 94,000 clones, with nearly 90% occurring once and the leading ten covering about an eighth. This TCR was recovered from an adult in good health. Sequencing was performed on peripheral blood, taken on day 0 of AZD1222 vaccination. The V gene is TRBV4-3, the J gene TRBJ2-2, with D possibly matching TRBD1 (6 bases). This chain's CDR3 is CASSQSGGRTGELFF. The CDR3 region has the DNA TGCGCCAGCAGCCAATCTGGGGGCCGTACCGGGGAGCTGTTTTTT.